The clone carrying this T cell receptor beta chain showed up just a few times. Its antigen remains unknown. TCRdb's copy holds only in-frame clones and misses some; the assay was immunoSEQ multiplex PCR. Of about 100,000 clones in the sample, approximately 83% are singletons; the top ten hold roughly 6.2%. The source of the sample is a study of PD-1 blockade in mismatch repair-deficient tumors. Study-wide findings and caveats: Tumor-resident clones, often absent from pretreatment blood, expanded after pembrolizumab and then contracted.

The CDR3 length is 15 residues. Trimming cost V 6 bases and J 6 bases, with 21 bases left between them. Germline CDR1 reads KGHSH; CDR2 reads LQKENI. The specimen comprised peripheral blood, sampled roughly eight months after starting pembrolizumab. The TCR was taken from an adult with mismatch repair-deficient cancer. The V and J genes are TRBV18 and TRBJ2-7; TRBD1 might be the D (5 bases). The CDR3 protein is CASSLQGPVFAEQYF. DNA for the CDR3: TGTGCCAGCTCCCTGCAGGGTCCCGTGTTCGCCGAGCAGTACTTC.